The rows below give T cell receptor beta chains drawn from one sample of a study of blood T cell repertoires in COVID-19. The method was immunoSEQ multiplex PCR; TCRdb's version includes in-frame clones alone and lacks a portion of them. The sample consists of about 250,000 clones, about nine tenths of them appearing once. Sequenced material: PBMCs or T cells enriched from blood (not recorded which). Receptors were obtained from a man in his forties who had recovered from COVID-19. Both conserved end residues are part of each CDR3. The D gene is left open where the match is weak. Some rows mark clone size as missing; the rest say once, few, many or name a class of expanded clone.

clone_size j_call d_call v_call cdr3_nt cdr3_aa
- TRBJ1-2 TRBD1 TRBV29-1 TGCAGCGTTGAACGGGACAGGGGTATCTATGGCTACACCTTC CSVERDRGIYGYTF
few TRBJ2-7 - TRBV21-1 TGTGCCACCAGTGGCTGCTCCTACGAGCAGTACTTC CATSGCSYEQYF
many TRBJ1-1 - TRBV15 TGTGCCACCAGCAAGGGCCAGGGGTACACTGAAGCTTTCTTT CATSKGQGYTEAFF
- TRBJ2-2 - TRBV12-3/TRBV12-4 TGTGCCAGCACTTCCGCCGGGGAGCTGTTTTTT CASTSAGELFF
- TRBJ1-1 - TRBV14 TGTGCCAGCAGCACCTTACAGGCGAACACTGAAGCTTTCTTT CASSTLQANTEAFF
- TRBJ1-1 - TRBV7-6 TGTGCCAGCAGCTTAGAGTTAAGGGGTGAAGCTTTCTTT CASSLELRGEAFF
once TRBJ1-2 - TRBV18 TGTGCCAGCTCACCAATCGGGGATGGCTACACCTTC CASSPIGDGYTF
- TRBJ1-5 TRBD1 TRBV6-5 TGTGCCAGCAGCCGGACAGGGAATCAGCCCCAGCATTTT CASSRTGNQPQHF
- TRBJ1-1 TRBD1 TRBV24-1 TGTGCCACCAGTGATTTCGGACAGGGCCCGAACACTGAAGCTTTCTTT CATSDFGQGPNTEAFF
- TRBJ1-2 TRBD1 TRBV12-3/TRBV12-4 TGTGCCAGCAATAGACAGGGGGCGCAGGGCTACACCTTC CASNRQGAQGYTF
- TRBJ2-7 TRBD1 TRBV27 TGTGCCAGCAGTTTAGCACAGGGGCCCCAAACCTACGAGCAGTACTTC CASSLAQGPQTYEQYF
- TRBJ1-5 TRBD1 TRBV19 TGTGCCAGTAGTGCCATGACAGGGGTAAGTCAGCCCCAGCATTTT CASSAMTGVSQPQHF
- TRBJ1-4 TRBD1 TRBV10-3 TGTGCCATCAGTGAGTCAGGGAACAGGGGTGAAAAACTGTTTTTT CAISESGNRGEKLFF
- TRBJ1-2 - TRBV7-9 TGTGCCAGCAGCCCGGGACATTTCTATGGCTACACCTTC CASSPGHFYGYTF